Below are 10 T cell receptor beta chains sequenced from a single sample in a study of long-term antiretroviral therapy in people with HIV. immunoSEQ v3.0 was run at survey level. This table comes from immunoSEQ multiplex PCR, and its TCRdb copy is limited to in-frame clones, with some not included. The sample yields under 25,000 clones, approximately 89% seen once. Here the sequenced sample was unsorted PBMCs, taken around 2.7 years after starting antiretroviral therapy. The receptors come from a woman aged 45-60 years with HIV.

The CDR3 sequence: CASNWAEVNTEAFF. The CDR3 DNA reads as TGTGCCAGCAACTGGGCGGAGGTTAACACTGAAGCTTTCTTT. The chain has TRBV7-9 and TRBJ1-1, with D hard to call. With 7 bases removed from V and 2 bases from J, the gap between germline ends came to 14 bases. Germline loops: CDR1 SEHNR, CDR2 FQNEAQ (reference sequence). The CDR3 runs 14 residues.

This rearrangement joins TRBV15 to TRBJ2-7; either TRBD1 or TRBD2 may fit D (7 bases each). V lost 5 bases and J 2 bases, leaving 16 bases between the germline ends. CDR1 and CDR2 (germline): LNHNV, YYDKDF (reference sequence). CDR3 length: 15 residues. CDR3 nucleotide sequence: TGTGCCACCAGCCCACAGGGGAGGGGAACCTACGAGCAGTACTTC. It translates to CATSPQGRGTYEQYF.

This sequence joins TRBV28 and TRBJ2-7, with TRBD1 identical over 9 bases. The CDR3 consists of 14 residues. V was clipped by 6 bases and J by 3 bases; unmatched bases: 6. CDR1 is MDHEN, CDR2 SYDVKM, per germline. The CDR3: CASSLGTGNYEQYF. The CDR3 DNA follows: TGTGCCAGCAGCCTAGGGACAGGGAACTACGAGCAGTACTTC.

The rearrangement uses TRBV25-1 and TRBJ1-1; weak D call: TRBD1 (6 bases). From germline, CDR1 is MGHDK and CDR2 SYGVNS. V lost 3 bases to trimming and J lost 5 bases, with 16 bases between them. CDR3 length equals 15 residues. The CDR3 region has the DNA TGTGCCAGCAGTGAGCACAGGGAAGTAGATACTGAAGCTTTCTTT. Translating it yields CASSEHREVDTEAFF.

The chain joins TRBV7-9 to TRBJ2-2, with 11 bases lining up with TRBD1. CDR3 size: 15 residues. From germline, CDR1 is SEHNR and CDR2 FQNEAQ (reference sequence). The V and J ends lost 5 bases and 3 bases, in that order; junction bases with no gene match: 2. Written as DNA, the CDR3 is TGTGCCAGCAGCGGGGGACAGGGGGACACCGGGGAGCTGTTTTTT. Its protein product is CASSGGQGDTGELFF.

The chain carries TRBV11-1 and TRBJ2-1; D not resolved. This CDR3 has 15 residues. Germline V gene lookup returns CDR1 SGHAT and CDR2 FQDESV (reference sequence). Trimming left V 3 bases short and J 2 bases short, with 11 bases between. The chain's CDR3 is CASSFDDITYNEQFF. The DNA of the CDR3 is TGTGCCAGCAGCTTCGACGACATTACCTACAATGAGCAGTTCTTC.

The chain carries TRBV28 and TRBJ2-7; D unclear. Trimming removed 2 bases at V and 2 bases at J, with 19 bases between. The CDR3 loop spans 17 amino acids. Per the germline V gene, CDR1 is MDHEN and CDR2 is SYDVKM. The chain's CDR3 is CASSLRPGLKFPYEQYF. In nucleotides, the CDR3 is TGTGCCAGCAGTTTAAGGCCCGGGTTAAAATTCCCCTACGAGCAGTACTTC.

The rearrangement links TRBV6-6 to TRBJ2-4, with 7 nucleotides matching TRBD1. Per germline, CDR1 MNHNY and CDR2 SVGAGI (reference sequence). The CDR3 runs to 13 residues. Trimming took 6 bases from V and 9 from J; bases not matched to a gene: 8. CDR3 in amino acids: CASRDLQGSIQYF. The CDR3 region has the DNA TGTGCCAGCAGGGACCTACAGGGGAGCATTCAGTACTTC.

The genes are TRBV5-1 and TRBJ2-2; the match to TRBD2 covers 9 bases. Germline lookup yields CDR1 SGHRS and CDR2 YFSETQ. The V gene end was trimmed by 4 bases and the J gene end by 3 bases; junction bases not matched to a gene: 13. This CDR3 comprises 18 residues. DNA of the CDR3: TGCGCCAGCAGCCGAGGGTTAGCGGGAGTTTCTGACACCGGGGAGCTGTTTTTT. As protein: CASSRGLAGVSDTGELFF.

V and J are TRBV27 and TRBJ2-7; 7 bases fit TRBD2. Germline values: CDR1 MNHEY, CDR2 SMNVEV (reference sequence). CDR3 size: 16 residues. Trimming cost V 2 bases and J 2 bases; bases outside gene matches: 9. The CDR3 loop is CASSLDAPSGPYEQYF. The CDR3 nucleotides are TGTGCCAGCAGTTTAGACGCCCCTAGCGGCCCCTACGAGCAGTACTTC.